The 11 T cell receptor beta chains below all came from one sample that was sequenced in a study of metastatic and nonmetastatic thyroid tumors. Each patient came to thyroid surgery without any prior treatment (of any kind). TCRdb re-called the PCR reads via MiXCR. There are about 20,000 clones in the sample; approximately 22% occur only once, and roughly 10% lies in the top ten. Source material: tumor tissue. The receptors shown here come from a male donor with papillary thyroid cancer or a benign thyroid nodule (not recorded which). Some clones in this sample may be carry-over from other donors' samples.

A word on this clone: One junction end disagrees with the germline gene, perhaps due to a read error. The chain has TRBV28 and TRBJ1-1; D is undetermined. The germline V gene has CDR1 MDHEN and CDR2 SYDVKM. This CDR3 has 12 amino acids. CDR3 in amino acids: CASSLFDTGAFF. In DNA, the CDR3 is TGCGCCAGCAGTTTATTTGATACTGGAGCTTTCTTT.

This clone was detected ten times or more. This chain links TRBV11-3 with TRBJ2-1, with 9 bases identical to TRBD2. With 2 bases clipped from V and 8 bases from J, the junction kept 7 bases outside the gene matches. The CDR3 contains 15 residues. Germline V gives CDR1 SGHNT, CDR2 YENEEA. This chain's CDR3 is CASSLLSSGNYEQFF. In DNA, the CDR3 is TGTGCCAGCAGCTTATTGTCTAGCGGGAACTATGAGCAGTTCTTC.

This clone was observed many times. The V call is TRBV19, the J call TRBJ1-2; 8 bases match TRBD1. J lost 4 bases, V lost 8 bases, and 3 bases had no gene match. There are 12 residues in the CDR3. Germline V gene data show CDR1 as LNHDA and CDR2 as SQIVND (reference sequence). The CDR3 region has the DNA TGTGCCAGTTCCACAGGGGGCTATGGCTACACCTTC. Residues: CASSTGGYGYTF.

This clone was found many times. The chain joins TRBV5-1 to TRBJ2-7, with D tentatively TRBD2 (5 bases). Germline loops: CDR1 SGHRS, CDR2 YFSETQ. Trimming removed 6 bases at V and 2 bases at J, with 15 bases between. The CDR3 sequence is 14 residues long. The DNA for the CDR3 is TGCGCCAGCACCCTTTCCGGGATCCCCTACGAGCAGTACTTC. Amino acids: CASTLSGIPYEQYF.

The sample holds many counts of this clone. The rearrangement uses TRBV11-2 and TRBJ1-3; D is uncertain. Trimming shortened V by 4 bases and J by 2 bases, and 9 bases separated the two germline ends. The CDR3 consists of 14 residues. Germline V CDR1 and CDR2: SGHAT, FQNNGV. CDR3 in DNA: TGTGCCAGCAGCTCCCTAAGGGCTGGAAACACCATATATTTT. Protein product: CASSSLRAGNTIYF.

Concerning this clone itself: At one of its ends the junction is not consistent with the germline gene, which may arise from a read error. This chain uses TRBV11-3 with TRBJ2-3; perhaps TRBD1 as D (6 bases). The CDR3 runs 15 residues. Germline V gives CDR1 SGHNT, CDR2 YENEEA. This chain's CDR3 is CARSPGESNSDTQYF. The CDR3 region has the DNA TGTGCCCGCAGCCCAGGGGAATCCAACTCAGATACGCAGTATTTT.

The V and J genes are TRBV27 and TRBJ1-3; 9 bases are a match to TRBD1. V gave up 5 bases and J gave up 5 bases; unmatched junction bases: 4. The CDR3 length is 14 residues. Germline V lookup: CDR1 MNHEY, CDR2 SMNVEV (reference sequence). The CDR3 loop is CASSAGTGRNTIYF. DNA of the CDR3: TGTGCCAGCAGTGCCGGGACAGGGCGAAACACCATATATTTT.

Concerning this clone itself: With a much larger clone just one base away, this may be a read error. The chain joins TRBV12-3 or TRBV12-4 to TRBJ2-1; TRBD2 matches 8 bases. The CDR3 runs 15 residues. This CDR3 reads CASSPGTRNYNGQFF. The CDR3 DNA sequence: TGTGCCAGCAGTCCCGGGACTAGAAACTACAATGGGCAGTTCTTC.

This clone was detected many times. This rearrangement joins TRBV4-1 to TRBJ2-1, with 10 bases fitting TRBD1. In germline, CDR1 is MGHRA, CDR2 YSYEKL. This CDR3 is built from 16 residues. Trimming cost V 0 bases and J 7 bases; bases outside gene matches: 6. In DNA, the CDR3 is TGCGCCAGCAGCCAAGATCGGACAGGGGGATGGAATGAGCAGTTCTTC. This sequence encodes CASSQDRTGGWNEQFF.

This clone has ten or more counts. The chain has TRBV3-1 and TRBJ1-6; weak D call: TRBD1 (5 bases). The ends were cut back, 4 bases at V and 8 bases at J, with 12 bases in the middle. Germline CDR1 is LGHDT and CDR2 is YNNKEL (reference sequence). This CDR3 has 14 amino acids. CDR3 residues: CASSLRGRDSPLHF. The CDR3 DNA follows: TGTGCCAGCAGCCTAAGGGGTAGGGATTCACCCCTCCACTTT.

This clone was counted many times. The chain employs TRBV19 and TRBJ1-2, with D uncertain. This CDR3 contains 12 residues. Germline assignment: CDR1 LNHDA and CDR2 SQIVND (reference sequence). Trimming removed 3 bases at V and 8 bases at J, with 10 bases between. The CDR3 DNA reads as TGTGCCAGTAGTATTCGCGACGTGGGCTACACCTTC. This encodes CASSIRDVGYTF.